This entry features one T cell receptor beta chain sequence. Its target is not known. The ends lost 4 bases at V and 4 bases at J; junction bases unmatched: 3. Germline-derived CDR1 and CDR2 are SGHRS and YFSETQ. The CDR3 runs to 15 residues. This specimen comes from a study of shared clonotypes between healthy human individuals. The overall study: Each donor's CD4 naive and CD4 memory cells filled three plates apiece, CD8 naive two, and CD8 memory one. Whole-study results and caveats: The represented genetic and exposure-history diversity was limited by the small number of donors.

Subsets obtained from CD4+ cells comprised CD45RA+ naive and CD45RA-negative memory cells. The table came from immunoSEQ multiplex PCR; TCRdb's copy has only in-frame clones and leaves some out. The sample records about a million clones, approximately 77% being singletons. The sequence was obtained from a man aged 18 to 30 in good health. Some clones in this sample may be carry-over from other donors' samples. The sequencing sample was made of memory CD4+ T cells from PBMCs. Documented subset: CD45RA-negative fraction. The chain is built from TRBV5-1 and TRBJ2-5; 14 bases line up with TRBD2. This CDR3 is CASSGTSGSSETQYF. The CDR3 DNA is TGCGCCAGCAGCGGGACTAGCGGGAGTTCAGAGACCCAGTACTTC.